This TCR beta chain was documented in a study of T cell responses to AZD1222 COVID-19 vaccine. Germline-derived CDR1 and CDR2 are LNHDA and SQIVND (reference sequence). The V and J ends lost 3 bases and 7 bases, in that order; junction bases with no gene match: 9. This CDR3 has 16 residues. Profiled with immunoSEQ multiplex PCR; TCRdb holds only in-frame clones, not every one. The table has 120,000 or so clones, approximately 90% seen once; the top ten hold approximately 1.6%. The chain is built from TRBV19 and TRBJ2-1; 10 nucleotides match TRBD2. Source: peripheral blood, taken on day 0 of AZD1222 vaccination. The source of this sequence is an adult in good health. The DNA for the CDR3 is TGTGCCAGTAGTATTCCCCTAGCGGGGGTTCGTAATGAGCAGTTCTTC. Its translation: CASSIPLAGVRNEQFF.